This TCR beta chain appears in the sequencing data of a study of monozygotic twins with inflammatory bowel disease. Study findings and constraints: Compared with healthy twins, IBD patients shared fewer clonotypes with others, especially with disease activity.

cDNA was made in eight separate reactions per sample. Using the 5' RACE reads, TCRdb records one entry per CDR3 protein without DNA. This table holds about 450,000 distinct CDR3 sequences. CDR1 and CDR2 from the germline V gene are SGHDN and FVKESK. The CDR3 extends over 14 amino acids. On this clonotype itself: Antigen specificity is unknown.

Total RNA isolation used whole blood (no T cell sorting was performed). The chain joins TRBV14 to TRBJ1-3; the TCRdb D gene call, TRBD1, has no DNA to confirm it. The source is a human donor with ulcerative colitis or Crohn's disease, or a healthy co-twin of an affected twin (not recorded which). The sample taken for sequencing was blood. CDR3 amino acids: CASSSRRSGNTIYF.